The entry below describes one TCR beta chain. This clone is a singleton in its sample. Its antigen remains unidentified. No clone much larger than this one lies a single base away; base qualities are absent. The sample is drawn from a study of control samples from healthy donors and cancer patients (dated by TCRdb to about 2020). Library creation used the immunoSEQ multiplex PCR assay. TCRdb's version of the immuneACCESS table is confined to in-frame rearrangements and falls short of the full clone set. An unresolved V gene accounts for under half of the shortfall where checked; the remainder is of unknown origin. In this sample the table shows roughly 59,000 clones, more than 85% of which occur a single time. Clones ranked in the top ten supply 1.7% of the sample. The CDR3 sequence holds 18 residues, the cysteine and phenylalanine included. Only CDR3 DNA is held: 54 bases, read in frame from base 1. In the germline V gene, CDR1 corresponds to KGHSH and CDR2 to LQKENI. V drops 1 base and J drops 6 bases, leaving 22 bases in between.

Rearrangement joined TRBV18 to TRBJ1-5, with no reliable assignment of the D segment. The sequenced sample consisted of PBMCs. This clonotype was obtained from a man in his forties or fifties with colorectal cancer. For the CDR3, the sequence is CASSPLPSSPTAIQPQHF. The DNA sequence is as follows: TGTGCCAGCTCACCACTTCCTTCATCTCCCACTGCGATTCAGCCCCAGCATTTT.